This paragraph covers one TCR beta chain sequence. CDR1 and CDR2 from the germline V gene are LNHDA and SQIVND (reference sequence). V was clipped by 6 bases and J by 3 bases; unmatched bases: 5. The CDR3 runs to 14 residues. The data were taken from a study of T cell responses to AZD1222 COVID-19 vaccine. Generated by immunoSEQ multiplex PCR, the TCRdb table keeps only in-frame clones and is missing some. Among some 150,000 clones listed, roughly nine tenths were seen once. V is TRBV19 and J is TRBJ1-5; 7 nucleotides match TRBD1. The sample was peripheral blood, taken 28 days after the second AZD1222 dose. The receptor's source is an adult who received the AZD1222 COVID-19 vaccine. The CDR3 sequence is CASSSGTDNQPQHF. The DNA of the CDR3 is TGTGCCAGTAGCTCCGGGACAGACAATCAGCCCCAGCATTTT.